This T cell receptor beta chain stems from a study of response to subunit inactivated influenza vaccine. Study findings and constraints: Each seasonal influenza vaccination recruits few new T cells, the authors suggested.

This clonotype was observed a handful of times. Its target is not known. Using its own MiXCR run on the RT-PCR reads, TCRdb lists one record per CDR3 protein. There are about 500,000 distinct CDR3 sequences in the sample; approximately 16% occur only once, and 3% lies in the top ten. V was clipped by 0 bases and J by 8 bases, with 13 bases between them. The CDR3 covers 14 residues. CDR1 DFQATT and CDR2 SNEGSKA come from the germline V gene (reference sequence). J is TRBJ1-4 and V is TRBV20-1; no reliable D call. The sample consisted of CD4+ T cells sorted from PBMCs, taken roughly 24 months after vaccination. The clonotype was recovered from a man between 50 and 75 years old who received an inactivated influenza vaccine. In nucleotides, the CDR3 is TGCAGTGCTAGAGAACGGGTGGTGGGGGAAAAACTGTTTTTT. Encoded protein: CSARERVVGEKLFF.